This T cell receptor beta chain emerged from a study of cytomegalovirus exposure and HLA in healthy donors (dated by TCRdb to the late 2010s). Regarding the research as a whole: An earlier analysis of about 560 of the donors reported over 250 Gb of sequence data and around 120 million unique TCR beta sequences obtained from about 180 million T cells. Rather than drawing on any new phenotypic data, the later analysis identified candidate immune exposures from TCR beta sequences and the way those sequences occurred across donors. Among 300 to 450 genotyped donors of the cohort, an average of approximately 240,000 unique TCR beta nucleotide sequences were sequenced per donor, roughly 20% of them non-productive. All discovery cohort repertoires had been generated using a single sequencing platform. A later genetic analysis used genome-wide SNP genotypes for about 65% of the 666 donors, treating that subset as a discovery cohort. In a later analysis, previously published TCR beta repertoires from 550 to 700 donors were re-analyzed and high-resolution HLA genotyping was added so that TCR occurrence patterns could be studied. To predict cytomegalovirus infection status, the study brought together high-throughput TCR immunosequencing, statistical association of individual TCRs with disease status, and machine learning. Along with the roughly 710-subject first cohort, a separate validation cohort of around 110 different subjects was used. Among the roughly 370 genotyped donors, roughly 80% belonged to the genetic ancestry cluster associated with self-reported Caucasian donors. Donor age, sex, ethnicity and CMV serostatus were collected together with the repertoire data. The study profiled the T cell repertoires of 500 to 800 subjects by immunosequencing and related them to cytomegalovirus serostatus. HLA typing included class I and class II loci at four-digit resolution. The study aimed to test whether signatures of past pathogen exposure could be identified by cataloging public T cell receptors. An earlier analysis of around 540 of the donors applied high-throughput TCR beta sequencing to assess whether each TCR beta V gene segment acted as functional or pseudogenic. Roughly five DR-DQ haplotypes were handled as single units for association and clustering, since linkage in the cohort was strong. Typing coverage differed by locus: A, B, C, DRB1 and DQB1 were typed in roughly 620-640 donors, DQA1 in about 510, DPA1 in over 600, and DPB1 in just under 490. An early release covering about 600 HLA-typed donors comprised 300 to 350 gigabases of sequencing data and around 80 million unique TCR sequences. The study at large found these results: For the cohort, immune exposure information was limited to CMV serostatus. A further reported finding was that TCR beta sequences accurately predicted the HLA-A and HLA-B alleles for most subjects in the first cohort. In a later analysis, HLA-associated TCR beta chains showed more clonal expansion and lower generation probabilities than non-associated chains that were equally common. In a later genetic analysis, a missense DCLRE1C variant was associated with V-gene and J-gene trimming of TCR beta chains, and the association was replicated in an independent cohort. In a later analysis, several top co-occurrence clusters were reported to appear linked to parvovirus B19, influenza, CMV and Epstein-Barr virus. It was suggested by the authors that the approach could potentially be generalized to other disease states and immunological phenotypes. In a later analysis, TCR association rates were found to vary across HLA loci, with the most associated TCRs seen for DRB1 alleles and the fewest for HLA-C alleles. Presence/absence analyses assumed roughly uniform sequencing depth across donors, an assumption that may not hold. Most TCR sequences were seen in very few donors, while some public TCRs were found in many individuals. A few of the identified cytomegalovirus-associated TCR beta chains were confirmed in vitro to be specific for cytomegalovirus antigens. This cohort had only TCR beta chains sequenced, and the lack of alpha or paired-chain data limited which features could be detected. Most CMV-associated TCR beta chains appeared to be HLA-restricted in a later analysis, and the HLA associations seemed to be driven largely by CMV exposure. The study gave a list of around 170 TCR beta chains associated with cytomegalovirus. In a later genetic analysis, fewer N-insertions in productive TCRs were reported among donors in an Asian-associated ancestry cluster than the roughly 700-donor mean. HLA typing was unavailable for some donors at each locus, so association tests used only the typed subset. A cluster of highly shared sequence variants was judged likely to be a technical artifact of the sequencing pipeline. Some IMGT-functional V segments, including TRBV6-2 and TRBV6-3, could not be distinguished by the 87-base-pair reads and were therefore excluded. Correlated functional status among segregating V segments might be attributable to linkage disequilibrium, but an unknown experimental factor could not be ruled out. The classifier was reported to diagnose cytomegalovirus status with high specificity and sensitivity in both the original and validation cohorts. In an earlier analysis of around 500 of the donors, most TCR beta V segments appeared in productive rearrangements about 87% or about 30% of the time, broadly matching IMGT annotations. When HLA alleles, especially DR and DQ, strongly co-occurred, TCR associations were difficult to assign to individual alleles. A later analysis associated about 16,000 TCR beta sequences with specific HLA alleles at a false discovery rate of 0.05. Because counts were too low, some 17 rarely observed V segments, including chromosome 9 orphons, were left out of the earlier analysis of 500 to 750 of the donors.

There are 13 amino acids in the CDR3, from cysteine to phenylalanine inclusive. The DNA shown is the 39-base CDR3, in frame from base 1. As encoded in the germline V gene, CDR1 is SQVTM while CDR2 is ANQGSEA. A word on this clone: Its antigen remains unidentified. A read error may produce the germline difference seen at one junction end. The identical CDR3 is also encoded by other nucleotide sequences in the sample.

The cohort consisted of 650 to 700 healthy bone marrow donors. At the time of sampling, every cohort member was nominally healthy, though immune exposures that went unrecorded were likely present. The donor tested CMV seropositive and was one of the 289 seropositive cohort members. A peripheral blood sample was collected from each donor, and TCR beta sequencing was performed on peripheral blood mononuclear cells. Genomic DNA was extracted from the blood cell samples with the Qiagen DNeasy Blood Extraction Kit. Library construction relied on the immunoSEQ multiplex PCR assay. For the multiplex PCR, a mixture combining 60 forward primers for TCR Vbeta segments and 13 reverse primers for TCR Jbeta segments was used. The CDR3 region of rearranged TCR beta genes was amplified from genomic DNA by a multiplex PCR assay. On the Illumina HiSeq System, the amplified TCR beta libraries were sequenced as 87-base-pair reads. Per the original workflow: A later analysis counted approximately 76 million unique TCR beta chains across the approximately 700 repertoires, and 10 million to 11 million of these chains were shared by at least two donors. To remove PCR and sequencing errors, raw reads were error-corrected and collapsed into unique sequences using a nearest-neighbor algorithm that merged closely related sequences. To assign V, D and J gene segments, CDR3 sequences were aligned to IMGT reference sequences. For a sequence to be retained, a match of at least six nucleotides to both a V gene segment and a J gene segment was required. Rearrangements were called productive when the CDR3 lacked stop codons and stayed in frame with V and J; all others were non-productive. Following IMGT convention, CDR3 was defined as the stretch from the second conserved V-encoded cysteine to the conserved J-encoded phenylalanine. Sequences without an unambiguous match to a single V gene segment were excluded from the earlier analysis of several hundred of the donors. In an earlier analysis of 587 of the donors, V segments were called functional above 56.7% productive rearrangements and were called segregating when the between-donor standard deviation exceeded 5%. A statistical classification framework was built for diagnosing cytomegalovirus status from the catalog of TCR beta chain sequences. A later analysis assigned V and J genes by comparing TCR nucleotide sequences with IMGT/GENE-DB human TR gene sequences. Using the TCRdist pipeline, a later analysis assigned CDR3 sequences along with most-parsimonious VDJ recombination scenarios. In a later analysis, each TCR beta chain was defined by its CDR3 amino acid sequence together with its V-gene family, and reads lacking a unique V-gene family were excluded. To address suspected cross-contamination and a sequencing artifact, a later analysis removed roughly 580 highly shared, low-generation-probability nucleotide sequences. In a later analysis, a clonal expansion index was calculated for each public chain from normalized within-repertoire ranks of inferred template counts. A later analysis computed generation probabilities with a VDJ recombination model fitted to out-of-frame rearrangements, and checked the results against IGoR. Hypergeometric tests were used in a later analysis to score TCR-TCR, TCR-HLA and TCR-CMV co-occurrence, with a repertoire-size bias correction applied to the TCR pairs. To estimate false discovery rates, a later analysis permuted the HLA or CMV assignments 20 times. In a later analysis, co-occurring TCRs were grouped using DBSCAN, with TCRdist sequence similarity added in when clustering inside HLA-allele-positive subsets. Co-occurrence clustering excluded repertoires with fewer than 30,000 or more than 120,000 public chains, plus five with anomalous nucleotide sharing. As stored in TCRdb, this immuneACCESS dataset retains in-frame rearrangements with V and J assigned. A fraction of the clones does not appear; measured against another copy, unresolved V genes explain less than half of the discrepancy, and the remainder lacks a known reason. V and J calls and clone size come straight from that table; D and trimming were deduced from the DNA. The sample table holds 200,000 to 250,000 clones, of which roughly 80% were seen once. The ten largest clones capture 5.4% of the sample.

This TCR came from a woman in her forties in good health and CMV-seropositive. The rearranged segments are TRBV29-1 and TRBJ1-6; no D segment can be confidently identified. The specimen was PBMCs. The DNA reads as follows: TGCAGCGTTCTGAGCTCCTATAATTCCCCCCTCCACTTT. Its amino acids are CSVLSSYNSPLHF.